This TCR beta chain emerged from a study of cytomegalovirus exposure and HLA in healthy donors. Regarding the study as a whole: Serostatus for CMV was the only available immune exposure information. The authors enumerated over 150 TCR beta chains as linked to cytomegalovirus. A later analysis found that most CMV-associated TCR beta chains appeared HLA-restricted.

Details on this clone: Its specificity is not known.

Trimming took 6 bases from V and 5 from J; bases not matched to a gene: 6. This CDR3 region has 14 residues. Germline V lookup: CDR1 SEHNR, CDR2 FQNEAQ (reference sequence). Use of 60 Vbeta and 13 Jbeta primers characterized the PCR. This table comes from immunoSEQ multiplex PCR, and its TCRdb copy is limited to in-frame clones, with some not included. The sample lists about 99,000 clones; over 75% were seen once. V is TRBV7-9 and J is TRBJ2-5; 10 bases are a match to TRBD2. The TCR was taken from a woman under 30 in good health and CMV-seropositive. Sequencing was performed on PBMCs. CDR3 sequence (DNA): TGTGCCAGCAGAAGCGGGAGGGAGACGGAGACCCAGTACTTC. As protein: CASRSGRETETQYF.